Each of the 22 T cell receptor beta chains below was sequenced from the same sample in a study of T cell responses to AZD1222 COVID-19 vaccine (dated by TCRdb to about 2021). The intended sense of this specimen's time point label: baseline before first vaccination. The library was built by means of the immunoSEQ multiplex PCR assay. Here the immuneACCESS table is served through TCRdb, limited to in-frame sequences with V and J called. Missing clones are a known gap in these copies; in checked studies unresolved V genes cover under half, and the rest lacks a known reason. This sample gives more than 150,000 clones in total; 94% of them show up just once. Clones ranked in the top ten supply about 0.6% of the sample. The starting material was peripheral blood, obtained on day 0 of AZD1222 vaccination. All receptors come from an adult in good health.

The chain links TRBV6-5 to TRBJ2-7, with D tentatively TRBD2 (5 bases). V was clipped by 0 bases and J by 4 bases, with 13 bases between them. Germline lookup yields CDR1 MNHEY and CDR2 SVGAGI. The CDR3 is made up of 15 amino acids. CDR3 sequence reads: CASSYSRDTSYEQYF. As DNA, the CDR3 is TGTGCCAGCAGTTACTCGAGGGATACCTCTTACGAGCAGTACTTC.

The chain has TRBV10-3 and TRBJ2-7, with D possibly matching TRBD1 (6 bases). The germline gives CDR1 ENHRY, CDR2 SYGVKD. Trimming shortened V by 7 bases and J by 0 bases, and 13 bases separated the two germline ends. CDR3 length equals 14 residues. CDR3 sequence reads: CAITRDTASYEQYF. The CDR3 DNA is TGTGCCATCACTAGGGACACCGCCTCCTACGAGCAGTACTTC.

The chain uses TRBV3-1 (or the pseudogene TRBV3-2) and TRBJ1-6; 7 bases fit TRBD1. Germline-derived CDR1 and CDR2 are LGHDT and YNNKEL (reference sequence). This CDR3 region has 15 residues. Trimming removed 4 bases from V and 10 bases from J; junction bases left unmatched: 10. The CDR3 is CASSPPGTAGSPLHF. CDR3 in DNA: TGTGCCAGCAGCCCCCCCGGGACAGCTGGGTCACCCCTCCACTTT.

The V gene is TRBV2, the J gene TRBJ1-2; 8 bases are a match to TRBD1. The CDR3 totals 13 residues. Germline CDR1 is SNHLY and CDR2 is FYNNEI. The J segment lost 3 bases and the V segment lost 6 bases, leaving 3 bases of the junction unmatched. The chain's CDR3 is CASSLDRDYGYTF. The CDR3, as DNA: TGTGCCAGCAGCCTGGACAGGGACTATGGCTACACCTTC. Full variable domain (remainder filled in from reference TRBV2 and TRBJ1-2): EPEVTQTPSHQVTQMGQEVILRCVPISNHLYFYWYRQILGQKVEFLVSFYNNEISEKSEIFDDQFSVERPDGSNFTLKIRSTKLEDSAMYFCASSLDRDYGYTFGSGTRLTVV.

Only one count was recorded for this clone. This chain uses TRBV27 with TRBJ1-5; a weak D match, TRBD1 (6 bases). This CDR3 is 15 amino acids long. Trimming shortened V by 5 bases and J by 4 bases, and 15 bases separated the two germline ends. CDR1 MNHEY and CDR2 SMNVEV come from the germline V gene (reference sequence). CDR3 nucleotide sequence: TGTGCCAGCAGTGGGGGGCGGGCTGCGAATCAGCCCCAGCATTTT. Translated: CASSGGRAANQPQHF.

The J gene is TRBJ2-7, the V gene TRBV5-8; 7 nucleotides align to TRBD2. This CDR3 has 11 residues. The germline gives CDR1 SGHTS, CDR2 YDEGEE. After removal of 6 bases from V and 6 bases from J, the junction contained 3 bases not matched to a gene. The CDR3 protein is CASKAGAEQYF. In DNA form, the CDR3 reads TGTGCCAGCAAGGCGGGAGCCGAGCAGTACTTC.

This rearrangement joins TRBV7-4 to TRBJ2-5, with TRBD2 matching 11 bases. The CDR3 is made up of 19 amino acids. Germline loops: CDR1 SGHVT, CDR2 SQSDAQ. The ends lost 4 bases at V and 3 bases at J; junction bases unmatched: 16. This CDR3 reads CASSSQQLAGGKSEETQYF. DNA of the CDR3: TGTGCCAGCAGCTCCCAGCAGCTAGCGGGAGGTAAATCAGAAGAGACCCAGTACTTC.

The rearrangement links TRBV2 to TRBJ1-1, with 7 bases identical to TRBD1. With V trimmed by 7 bases and J by 3 bases, 8 bases remained unmatched. The CDR3 is made up of 14 amino acids. Per the germline V gene, CDR1 is SNHLY and CDR2 is FYNNEI. The CDR3 DNA is TGTGCCAGCACCGACAGGGACGTTGACACTGAAGCTTTCTTT. Amino acids: CASTDRDVDTEAFF. Full variable domain (rest looked up from reference TRBV2 and TRBJ1-1): EPEVTQTPSHQVTQMGQEVILRCVPISNHLYFYWYRQILGQKVEFLVSFYNNEISEKSEIFDDQFSVERPDGSNFTLKIRSTKLEDSAMYFCASTDRDVDTEAFFGQGTRLTVV.

This clone was picked up a small number of times. V gene TRBV19 combines with J gene TRBJ2-1; D unclear. Trimming stripped 7 bases from V and 8 bases from J, with 9 bases between. Germline CDR1 and CDR2: LNHDA and SQIVND (reference sequence). This CDR3 is 11 amino acids long. The CDR3 DNA reads TGTGCCAGTACCAACAGAGATGAGCAGTTCTTC. Protein product: CASTNRDEQFF. The full variable domain, completed using reference TRBV19 and TRBJ2-1, is DGGITQSPKYLFRKEGQNVTLSCEQNLNHDAMYWYRQDPGQGLRLIYYSQIVNDFQKGDIAEGYSVSREKKESFPLTVTSAQKNPTAFYLCASTNRDEQFFGPGTRLTVL.

This clone was recorded a few times. V is TRBV5-4 and J is TRBJ2-1, with D possibly TRBD1 on 5 matching bases. The V end was cut by 0 bases, the J end by 14 bases, with 15 bases between. CDR1 and CDR2 from the germline V gene are SGHNT and YYREEE (reference sequence). This CDR3 has 13 amino acids. In DNA, the CDR3 is TGTGCCAGCAGCTTGGAAAGTGCAGGGTTGGAGTTCTTC. It specifies CASSLESAGLEFF. The entire variable domain, with the rest obtained from reference TRBV5-4 and TRBJ2-1, is as follows: ETGVTQSPTHLIKTRGQQVTLRCSSQSGHNTVSWYQQALGQGPQFIFQYYREEENGRGNFPPRFSGLQFPNYSSELNVNALELDDSALYLCASSLESAGLEFFGPGTRLTVL.

V gene TRBV4-1 combines with J gene TRBJ2-1; 14 bases align to TRBD2. The CDR3 sequence is 18 residues long. Trimming cost V 4 bases and J 0 bases; bases outside gene matches: 5. The V gene's germline CDR1 is MGHRA and CDR2 YSYEKL. The CDR3 DNA sequence: TGCGCCAGCAGCCGAGGACTAGCGGGAGGCATCTCCTACAATGAGCAGTTCTTC. Translated, it gives CASSRGLAGGISYNEQFF.

This chain joins TRBV5-1 and TRBJ1-5; the D is unclear. The V end was cut by 4 bases, the J end by 1 base, with 15 bases between. The CDR3 loop spans 16 amino acids. Germline CDR1 SGHRS, CDR2 YFSETQ. In nucleotides, the CDR3 is TGCGCCAGCAGCCTGATGACTCGGCGGAGCAATCAGCCCCAGCATTTT. Translated, it gives CASSLMTRRSNQPQHF.

This chain uses TRBV6-2 or TRBV6-3 with TRBJ2-5, with 10 nucleotides matching TRBD2. Germline V gives CDR1 MNHEY, CDR2 SVGEGT. The V segment lost 7 bases and the J segment 3 bases; nucleotides outside the gene matches: 8. The CDR3 sequence is 15 residues long. CDR3 protein: CASTPHSGRKETQYF. CDR3 DNA: TGTGCCAGCACCCCTCATAGCGGGAGGAAAGAGACCCAGTACTTC.

Only one count was recorded for this clone. The chain combines TRBV28 with TRBJ1-6; 8 positions agree with TRBD1. Germline V gives CDR1 MDHEN, CDR2 SYDVKM. The CDR3 spans 15 residues. The V segment lost 7 bases and the J segment 7 bases; nucleotides outside the gene matches: 9. The CDR3 nucleotides are TGTGCCAGCACCCCTCGGACAGGGCGGAATTCACCCCTCCACTTT. It specifies CASTPRTGRNSPLHF.

The gene calls are TRBV29-1 and TRBJ2-7; D is possibly TRBD2 (5 bases). Germline CDR1 reads SQVTM; CDR2 reads ANQGSEA. CDR3 length: 15 amino acids. Trimming took 5 bases from V and 4 from J, leaving 21 bases between them. The CDR3 DNA reads TGCAGCGTTACCGGCAAGCAGCGGACGACGTACGAGCAGTACTTC. Translating it yields CSVTGKQRTTYEQYF.

Here the CDR3 DNA reads TGTGCCAGCAGCGTCCACCGGGACAGGGGAAGAGGCACTGAAGCTTTCTTT. It yields the protein CASSVHRDRGRGTEAFF. The chain joins TRBV7-9 to TRBJ1-1; 10 nucleotides match TRBD1. Germline V gives CDR1 SEHNR, CDR2 FQNEAQ (reference sequence). CDR3 size: 17 residues. V shed 5 bases, J shed 4 bases, and the junction held 13 bases outside the gene matches.

The table lists this clone with a count of one. The V call is TRBV6-5, the J call TRBJ1-4, with D perhaps matching TRBD1 (6 bases). Germline CDR1 and CDR2: MNHEY and SVGAGI. There are 14 residues in the CDR3. V lost 7 bases, J lost 6 bases, and 15 bases lay in between. The CDR3 is CASTRRGLDEKLFF. The CDR3, as DNA: TGTGCCAGCACCCGGAGGGGGTTGGATGAAAAACTGTTTTTT.

In this sample, this clone turned up once. The V call is TRBV11-2, the J call TRBJ1-1; D might be TRBD1 (5 bases). The CDR3 runs to 12 residues. Trimming removed 4 bases from V and 8 bases from J, with 11 bases in between. Germline-derived CDR1 and CDR2 are SGHAT and FQNNGV. CDR3: CASSSAGTEAFF. The CDR3 DNA reads as TGTGCCAGCAGCTCAGCGGGGACCGAAGCTTTCTTT.

V usage is TRBV10-3 and J usage is TRBJ2-3; D may be TRBD2 (5 bases). CDR1 ENHRY and CDR2 SYGVKD come from the germline V gene. V gave up 6 bases and J gave up 2 bases, with 12 bases separating them. The CDR3 consists of 14 residues. In DNA, the CDR3 is TGTGCCATCAGAGAAGCGGTCTTCACAGATACGCAGTATTTT. It specifies CAIREAVFTDTQYF.

This chain uses TRBV19 with TRBJ1-1, with D perhaps matching TRBD1 (6 bases). CDR1 is LNHDA, CDR2 SQIVND, per germline (reference sequence). V shed 7 bases and J shed 5 bases, with 14 bases lying between them. The CDR3 covers 13 residues. The CDR3, as DNA: TGTGCCAGTACGGGCAGGGGTGGGACTGAAGCTTTCTTT. It codes for CASTGRGGTEAFF.

The rearrangement joins TRBV19 to TRBJ1-5; no clear D. Trimming removed 6 bases from V and 4 bases from J, with 10 bases in between. CDR3 length: 13 residues. Germline V gene lookup returns CDR1 LNHDA and CDR2 SQIVND (reference sequence). CDR3 region: CASSSAPNQPQHF. The CDR3 DNA reads as TGTGCCAGTAGCTCGGCACCTAATCAGCCCCAGCATTTT. The complete variable domain, with remaining parts taken from reference TRBV19 and TRBJ1-5, reads DGGITQSPKYLFRKEGQNVTLSCEQNLNHDAMYWYRQDPGQGLRLIYYSQIVNDFQKGDIAEGYSVSREKKESFPLTVTSAQKNPTAFYLCASSSAPNQPQHFGDGTRLSIL.

This rearrangement joins TRBV28 to TRBJ1-4; D gene ambiguous. Between the trimmed V and J ends, which lost 3 bases and 4 bases, there was a span of 6 bases. Germline V gives CDR1 MDHEN, CDR2 SYDVKM. CDR3 length equals 13 residues. CDR3 coding DNA: TGTGCCAGCAGTTTTGATGGTAATGAAAAACTGTTTTTT. Translating gives CASSFDGNEKLFF.